The rows below give T cell receptor beta chains drawn from one sample of a study of blood T cell repertoires in COVID-19. Clones were read by immunoSEQ multiplex PCR, and TCRdb kept only the in-frame ones, dropping some. The sample comprises about 160,000 clones, about four fifths of which are singletons, and about 3.4% rests with the top ten. The material sequenced was PBMCs or T cells enriched from blood (not recorded which). All receptors come from a woman aged 60 to 75 who had recovered from COVID-19. Each CDR3 is given with its conserved first and last residue. Each record gives: J gene, clone size, V gene, D gene, CDR3 protein, CDR3 DNA. A D gene is named only where the DNA matches it firmly. Expanded clones get a size class; other rows say once, few or many, or leave the size out.

J: TRBJ2-1
size: NA
V: TRBV25-1
D: NA
CDR3: CASSAFADNLYNEQFF
DNA: TGTGCCAGCAGTGCCTTTGCGGATAATCTTTACAATGAGCAGTTCTTC

J: TRBJ1-5
size: NA
V: TRBV27
D: TRBD1
CDR3: CASRGTGIQPQHF
DNA: TGTGCCAGCAGGGGGACAGGGATCCAGCCCCAGCATTTT

J: TRBJ2-5
size: once
V: TRBV5-1
D: NA
CDR3: CASSLVSATPGETQYF
DNA: TGCGCCAGCAGCTTGGTGTCAGCGACCCCTGGAGAGACCCAGTACTTC

J: TRBJ1-4
size: NA
V: TRBV14
D: NA
CDR3: CASSQRAGRSSGEKLFF
DNA: TGTGCCAGCAGCCAGAGGGCAGGGAGGAGTTCGGGTGAAAAACTGTTTTTT

J: TRBJ1-1
size: NA
V: TRBV7-9
D: NA
CDR3: CASSPGRGATEAFF
DNA: TGTGCCAGCAGCCCTGGGAGGGGCGCAACTGAAGCTTTCTTT

J: TRBJ2-5
size: NA
V: TRBV7-7
D: TRBD2
CDR3: CASSPTSGGYQETQYF
DNA: TGTGCCAGCAGCCCGACTAGCGGGGGGTACCAAGAGACCCAGTACTTC

J: TRBJ1-1
size: NA
V: TRBV2
D: NA
CDR3: CASRPTGPNTEAFF
DNA: TGTGCCAGCAGGCCCACAGGGCCGAACACTGAAGCTTTCTTT

J: TRBJ1-1
size: medium-sized
V: TRBV14
D: NA
CDR3: CASSQEVNRYTEAFF
DNA: TGTGCCAGCAGCCAAGAGGTTAACCGGTACACTGAAGCTTTCTTT

J: TRBJ1-6
size: NA
V: TRBV5-1
D: TRBD1
CDR3: CASSAIDRVHSPLHF
DNA: TGCGCCAGCAGCGCGATCGACAGGGTACATTCACCCCTCCACTTT

J: TRBJ2-7
size: few
V: TRBV5-4
D: NA
CDR3: CASSFQNYEQYF
DNA: TGTGCCAGCAGCTTTCAGAATTACGAGCAGTACTTC

J: TRBJ1-1
size: few
V: TRBV6-5
D: NA
CDR3: CASSLQGSNTEAFF
DNA: TGTGCCAGCAGCCTACAGGGTTCGAACACTGAAGCTTTCTTT

J: TRBJ2-2
size: NA
V: TRBV19
D: TRBD2
CDR3: CASREAGGRLFF
DNA: TGTGCCAGTAGGGAAGCGGGGGGGCGGCTGTTTTTT

J: TRBJ1-1
size: few
V: TRBV2
D: NA
CDR3: CASSATVNTEAFF
DNA: TGTGCCAGCAGTGCGACAGTGAACACTGAAGCTTTCTTT

J: TRBJ2-7
size: NA
V: TRBV3-1/TRBV3-2
D: NA
CDR3: CASSDLNREQYF
DNA: TGTGCCAGCAGCGACCTTAACAGGGAGCAGTACTTC

J: TRBJ1-1
size: NA
V: TRBV2
D: NA
CDR3: CASFSRDLNTEAFF
DNA: TGTGCCAGCTTCTCCCGGGACTTGAACACTGAAGCTTTCTTT

J: TRBJ1-2
size: NA
V: TRBV14
D: NA
CDR3: CASSPLGGGNYGYTF
DNA: TGTGCCAGCAGCCCCCTTGGGGGAGGAAACTATGGCTACACCTTC

J: TRBJ1-1
size: NA
V: TRBV30
D: NA
CDR3: CAWSVQGSTEAFF
DNA: TGTGCCTGGAGTGTACAAGGGAGCACTGAAGCTTTCTTT

J: TRBJ2-7
size: NA
V: TRBV11-2
D: NA
CDR3: CASSLRVEREQYF
DNA: TGTGCCAGCAGCTTACGTGTCGAGCGCGAGCAGTACTTC

J: TRBJ1-5
size: NA
V: TRBV6-1
D: NA
CDR3: CASSELWSQPQHF
DNA: TGTGCCAGCAGTGAGCTCTGGAGTCAGCCCCAGCATTTT

J: TRBJ1-5
size: NA
V: TRBV27
D: NA
CDR3: CASSLEGGDQPQHF
DNA: TGTGCCAGCAGTTTAGAGGGTGGAGATCAGCCCCAGCATTTT

J: TRBJ2-7
size: NA
V: TRBV5-4
D: NA
CDR3: CASSLAGGTYEQYF
DNA: TGTGCCAGCAGCTTGGCCGGGGGAACCTACGAGCAGTACTTC

J: TRBJ1-3
size: NA
V: TRBV30
D: NA
CDR3: CAWRRGNSGNTIYF
DNA: TGTGCCTGGAGAAGGGGGAACTCTGGAAACACCATATATTTT

J: TRBJ1-5
size: NA
V: TRBV5-6
D: NA
CDR3: CASSLGLFKNQPQHF
DNA: TGTGCCAGCAGCTTGGGACTGTTCAAGAATCAGCCCCAGCATTTT

J: TRBJ2-2
size: NA
V: TRBV11-3
D: NA
CDR3: CASSRQGSPANTGELFF
DNA: TGTGCCAGCAGCCGTCAGGGGAGCCCCGCGAACACCGGGGAGCTGTTTTTT

J: TRBJ2-1
size: NA
V: TRBV18
D: TRBD2
CDR3: CASSPLGGSAYNEQFF
DNA: TGTGCCAGCTCACCGCTGGGGGGGAGCGCCTACAATGAGCAGTTCTTC

J: TRBJ2-1
size: NA
V: TRBV3-1/TRBV3-2
D: NA
CDR3: CASKIAPNLNEQFF
DNA: TGTGCCAGTAAGATAGCCCCCAACCTCAATGAGCAGTTCTTC

J: TRBJ2-5
size: NA
V: TRBV18
D: TRBD2
CDR3: CASSPVTSGQETQYF
DNA: TGTGCCAGCTCACCTGTGACTAGCGGGCAAGAGACCCAGTACTTC

J: TRBJ2-5
size: NA
V: TRBV7-8
D: TRBD2
CDR3: CASSREWAPSGGDKYQETQYF
DNA: TGTGCCAGCAGCCGAGAGTGGGCACCTAGCGGGGGCGATAAGTACCAAGAGACCCAGTACTTC

J: TRBJ1-5
size: NA
V: TRBV7-8
D: TRBD1
CDR3: CASSLKGQRNQPQHF
DNA: TGTGCCAGCAGCTTAAAGGGACAGAGGAATCAGCCCCAGCATTTT

J: TRBJ1-2
size: once
V: TRBV9
D: NA
CDR3: CASSDSYGYTF
DNA: TGTGCCAGCAGCGACAGCTATGGCTACACCTTC

J: TRBJ2-7
size: NA
V: TRBV9
D: NA
CDR3: CASSLQELSYEQYF
DNA: TGTGCCAGCAGCCTACAGGAGCTCTCCTACGAGCAGTACTTC

J: TRBJ2-1
size: NA
V: TRBV30
D: NA
CDR3: CAWSVLALDEQFF
DNA: TGTGCCTGGAGTGTCTTAGCGCTTGATGAGCAGTTCTTC

J: TRBJ1-2
size: NA
V: TRBV4-2
D: NA
CDR3: CASSPPAGPYTRREGNGYTF
DNA: TGTGCCAGCAGCCCCCCCGCCGGACCCTACACGCGGAGGGAGGGTAATGGCTACACCTTC

J: TRBJ2-5
size: NA
V: TRBV12-3/TRBV12-4
D: TRBD2
CDR3: CASRPSGGETQYF
DNA: TGTGCCAGCAGGCCTAGCGGGGGGGAGACCCAGTACTTC

J: TRBJ1-4
size: NA
V: TRBV6-4
D: NA
CDR3: CASSDSSGRVPTNEKLFF
DNA: TGTGCCAGCAGTGACTCTTCCGGCAGGGTCCCAACTAATGAAAAACTGTTTTTT

J: TRBJ1-2
size: NA
V: TRBV19
D: TRBD1
CDR3: CASSSGQAYGYTF
DNA: TGTGCCAGTAGTAGCGGACAGGCCTATGGCTACACCTTC

J: TRBJ1-2
size: NA
V: TRBV19
D: TRBD1
CDR3: CASRKLRDRDYGYTF
DNA: TGTGCCAGTAGGAAACTCCGGGACAGGGACTATGGCTACACCTTC

J: TRBJ2-7
size: few
V: TRBV6-5
D: NA
CDR3: CASSFLRGEQYF
DNA: TGTGCCAGCAGTTTTTTGCGTGGCGAGCAGTACTTC

J: TRBJ2-5
size: NA
V: TRBV10-2
D: TRBD2
CDR3: CATGLAGDETQYF
DNA: TGCGCCACCGGACTAGCGGGGGACGAGACCCAGTACTTC

J: TRBJ1-1
size: NA
V: TRBV5-5
D: NA
CDR3: CASSPAGGAMNTEAFF
DNA: TGTGCCAGCAGCCCGGCGGGAGGGGCTATGAACACTGAAGCTTTCTTT

J: TRBJ2-5
size: NA
V: TRBV10-1
D: TRBD1
CDR3: CASSDRGQAQETQYF
DNA: TGCGCCAGCAGTGACCGCGGACAGGCTCAGGAGACCCAGTACTTC

J: TRBJ1-4
size: NA
V: TRBV12-3/TRBV12-4
D: TRBD1
CDR3: CASSSGTVEKLFF
DNA: TGTGCCAGCAGCTCTGGGACAGTTGAAAAACTGTTTTTT

J: TRBJ1-6
size: NA
V: TRBV29-1
D: TRBD1
CDR3: CSVEDGTESRALHF
DNA: TGCAGCGTTGAAGATGGGACAGAGTCACGCGCGCTCCACTTT

J: TRBJ1-4
size: NA
V: TRBV14
D: TRBD1
CDR3: CASKRRDSQNEKLFF
DNA: TGTGCCAGCAAAAGGCGGGACAGCCAAAATGAAAAACTGTTTTTT

J: TRBJ1-5
size: few
V: TRBV19
D: NA
CDR3: CASSRGRPSNQPQHF
DNA: TGTGCCAGTAGTAGAGGCCGTCCAAGCAATCAGCCCCAGCATTTT

J: TRBJ1-4
size: NA
V: TRBV19
D: TRBD1
CDR3: CASSKGTGGSGRKLFF
DNA: TGTGCCAGTAGTAAAGGGACAGGGGGTTCTGGAAGAAAACTGTTTTTT

J: TRBJ2-1
size: NA
V: TRBV5-1
D: NA
CDR3: CASSLDFGESWNEQFF
DNA: TGCGCCAGCAGCTTGGACTTTGGAGAATCATGGAATGAGCAGTTCTTC

J: TRBJ1-2
size: NA
V: TRBV9
D: TRBD1
CDR3: CASSHGTGSFGYTF
DNA: TGTGCCAGCAGCCACGGGACAGGGTCATTCGGCTACACCTTC

J: TRBJ1-5
size: NA
V: TRBV5-6
D: TRBD1
CDR3: CASSAADRPNQPQHF
DNA: TGTGCCAGCAGCGCGGCGGACAGGCCCAATCAGCCCCAGCATTTT